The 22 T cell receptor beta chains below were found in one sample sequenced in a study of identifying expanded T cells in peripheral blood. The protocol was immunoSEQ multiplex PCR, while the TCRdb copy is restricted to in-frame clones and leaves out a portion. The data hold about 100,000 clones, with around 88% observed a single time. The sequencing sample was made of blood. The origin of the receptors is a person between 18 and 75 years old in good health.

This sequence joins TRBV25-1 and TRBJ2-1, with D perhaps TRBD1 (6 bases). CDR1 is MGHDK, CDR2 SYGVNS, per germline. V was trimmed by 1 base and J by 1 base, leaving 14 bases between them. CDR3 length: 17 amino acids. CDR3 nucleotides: TGTGCCAGCAGTGAATTTAGGGGGAGTGGATCCTACAATGAGCAGTTCTTC. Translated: CASSEFRGSGSYNEQFF.

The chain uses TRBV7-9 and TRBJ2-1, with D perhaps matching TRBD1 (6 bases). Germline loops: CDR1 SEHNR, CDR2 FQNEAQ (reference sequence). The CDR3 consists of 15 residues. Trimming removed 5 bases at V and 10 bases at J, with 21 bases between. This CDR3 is CASSIYLGQPREQFF. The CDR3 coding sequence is TGTGCCAGCAGCATATACCTCGGACAGCCGCGAGAGCAGTTCTTC.

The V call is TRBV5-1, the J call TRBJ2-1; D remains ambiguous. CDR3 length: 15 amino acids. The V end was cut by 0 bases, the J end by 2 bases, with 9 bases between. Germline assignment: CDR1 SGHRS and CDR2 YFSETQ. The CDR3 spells CASSLDFQPYNEQFF. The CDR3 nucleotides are TGCGCCAGCAGCTTGGATTTCCAGCCCTACAATGAGCAGTTCTTC.

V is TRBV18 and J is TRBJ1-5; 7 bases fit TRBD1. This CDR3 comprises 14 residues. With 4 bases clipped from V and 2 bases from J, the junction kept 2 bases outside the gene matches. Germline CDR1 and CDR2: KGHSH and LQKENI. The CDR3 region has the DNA TGTGCCAGCTCACGCGACAGGGGCAATCAGCCCCAGCATTTT. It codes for CASSRDRGNQPQHF.

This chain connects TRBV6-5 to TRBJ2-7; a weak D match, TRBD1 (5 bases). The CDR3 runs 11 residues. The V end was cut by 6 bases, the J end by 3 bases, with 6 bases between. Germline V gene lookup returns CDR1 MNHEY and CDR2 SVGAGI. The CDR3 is CASRDSYEQYF. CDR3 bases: TGTGCCAGCAGAGACAGCTACGAGCAGTACTTC.

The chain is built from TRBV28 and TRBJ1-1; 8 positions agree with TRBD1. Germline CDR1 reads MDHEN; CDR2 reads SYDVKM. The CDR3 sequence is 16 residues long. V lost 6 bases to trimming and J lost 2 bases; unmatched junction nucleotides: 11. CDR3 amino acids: CASRQDREASNTEAFF. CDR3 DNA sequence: TGTGCCAGCAGACAGGACAGGGAGGCCTCAAACACTGAAGCTTTCTTT.

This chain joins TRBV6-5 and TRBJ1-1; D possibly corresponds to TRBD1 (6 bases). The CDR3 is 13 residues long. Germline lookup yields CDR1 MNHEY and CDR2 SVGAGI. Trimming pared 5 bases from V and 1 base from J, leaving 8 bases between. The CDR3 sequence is CASSRTANTEAFF. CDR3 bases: TGTGCCAGCAGTAGGACAGCGAACACTGAAGCTTTCTTT.

In nucleotides, the CDR3 is TGCAGCACTCGACAGGGGGCGCAGGGAAGGACAGATACGCAGTATTTT. It translates to CSTRQGAQGRTDTQYF. The rearrangement links TRBV29-1 to TRBJ2-3, with 10 bases aligning to TRBD1. Losses at the gene ends were 8 bases for V and 3 bases for J; bases not matched to a gene: 14. Germline V CDR1 and CDR2: SQVTM, ANQGSEA. This CDR3 has 16 residues.

The CDR3 DNA reads as TGTGCCAGCACCGGGGTCCGAAATCAGCCCCAGCATTTT. Translating gives CASTGVRNQPQHF. V gene TRBV2 combines with J gene TRBJ1-5; unclear D gene. V was trimmed by 7 bases and J by 4 bases, leaving 11 bases between them. CDR3 length equals 13 residues. Per the germline V gene, CDR1 is SNHLY and CDR2 is FYNNEI.

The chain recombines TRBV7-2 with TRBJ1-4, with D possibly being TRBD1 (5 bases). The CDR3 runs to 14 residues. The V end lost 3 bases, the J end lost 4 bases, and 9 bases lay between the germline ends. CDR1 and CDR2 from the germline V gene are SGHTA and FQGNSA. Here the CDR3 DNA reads TGTGCCAGCAGCTTGGGACGCGTTAATGAAAAACTGTTTTTT. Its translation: CASSLGRVNEKLFF.

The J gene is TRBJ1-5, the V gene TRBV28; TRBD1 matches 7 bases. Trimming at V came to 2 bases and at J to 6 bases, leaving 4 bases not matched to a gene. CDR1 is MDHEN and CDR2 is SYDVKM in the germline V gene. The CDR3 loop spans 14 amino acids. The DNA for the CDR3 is TGTGCCAGCAGTTTAGCGGACAGGAGTCAGCCCCAGCATTTT. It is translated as CASSLADRSQPQHF.

The CDR3 coding sequence is TGTGCCAGCAGTTACCTGGACGCGAACTATGGCTACACCTTC. Encoded protein: CASSYLDANYGYTF. This chain connects TRBV28 to TRBJ1-2, with unresolved D. The length of the CDR3 is 14 residues. V lost 4 bases to trimming and J lost 2 bases, with 11 bases between them. The germline V gene has CDR1 MDHEN and CDR2 SYDVKM.

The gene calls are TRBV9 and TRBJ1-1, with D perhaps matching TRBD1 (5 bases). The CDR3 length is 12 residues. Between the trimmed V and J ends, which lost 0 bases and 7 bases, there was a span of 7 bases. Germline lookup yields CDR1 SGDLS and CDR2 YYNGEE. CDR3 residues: CASSVAGGEAFF. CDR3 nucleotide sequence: TGTGCCAGCAGCGTAGCCGGGGGTGAAGCTTTCTTT.

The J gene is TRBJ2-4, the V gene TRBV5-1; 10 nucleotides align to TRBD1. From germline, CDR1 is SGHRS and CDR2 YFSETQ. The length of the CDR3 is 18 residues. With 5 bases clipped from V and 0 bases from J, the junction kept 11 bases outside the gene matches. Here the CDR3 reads CASRFGGTGELAKNIQYF. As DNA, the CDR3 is TGCGCCAGCAGATTTGGCGGGACAGGGGAACTAGCCAAAAACATTCAGTACTTC.

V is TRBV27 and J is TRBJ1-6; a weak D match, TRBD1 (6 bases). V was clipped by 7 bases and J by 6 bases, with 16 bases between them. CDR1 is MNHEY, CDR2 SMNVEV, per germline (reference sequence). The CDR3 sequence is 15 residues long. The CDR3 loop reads CASTPQGLTNSPLHF. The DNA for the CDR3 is TGTGCCAGCACTCCCCAGGGGTTGACTAATTCACCCCTCCACTTT.

The CDR3 sequence is CASSQGGFYGYTF. The CDR3 DNA reads as TGTGCCAGCAGCCAAGGGGGTTTCTATGGCTACACCTTC. The rearrangement joins TRBV14 to TRBJ1-2; the D is unclear. V was trimmed by 1 base and J by 4 bases, leaving 7 bases between them. The CDR3 runs 13 residues. Germline V lookup: CDR1 SGHDN, CDR2 FVKESK.

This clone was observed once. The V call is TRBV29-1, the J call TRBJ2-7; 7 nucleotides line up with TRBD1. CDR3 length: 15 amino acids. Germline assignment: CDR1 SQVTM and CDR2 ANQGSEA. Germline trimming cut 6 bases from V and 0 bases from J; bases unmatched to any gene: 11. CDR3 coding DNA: TGCAGCGTCCACAGGGGATGGTCCGGCTCCTACGAGCAGTACTTC. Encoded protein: CSVHRGWSGSYEQYF.

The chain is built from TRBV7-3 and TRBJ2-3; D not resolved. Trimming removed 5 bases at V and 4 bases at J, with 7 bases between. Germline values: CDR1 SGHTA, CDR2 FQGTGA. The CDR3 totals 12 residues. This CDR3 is CASSRMADTQYF. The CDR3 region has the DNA TGTGCCAGCAGCCGTATGGCAGATACGCAGTATTTT.

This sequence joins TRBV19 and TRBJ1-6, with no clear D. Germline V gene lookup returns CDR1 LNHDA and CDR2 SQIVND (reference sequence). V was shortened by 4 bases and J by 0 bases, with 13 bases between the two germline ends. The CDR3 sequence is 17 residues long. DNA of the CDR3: TGTGCCAGTAGTACCCTAGAGAGAGGCTCCTATAATTCACCCCTCCACTTT. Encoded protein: CASSTLERGSYNSPLHF.

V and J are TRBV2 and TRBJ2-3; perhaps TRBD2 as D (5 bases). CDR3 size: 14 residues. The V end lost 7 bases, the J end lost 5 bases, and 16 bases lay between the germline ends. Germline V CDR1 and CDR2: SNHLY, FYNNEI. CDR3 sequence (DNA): TGTGCCAGCACTACGGACCTGGGAGAAGATACGCAGTATTTT. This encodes CASTTDLGEDTQYF. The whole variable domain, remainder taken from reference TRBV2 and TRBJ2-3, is EPEVTQTPSHQVTQMGQEVILRCVPISNHLYFYWYRQILGQKVEFLVSFYNNEISEKSEIFDDQFSVERPDGSNFTLKIRSTKLEDSAMYFCASTTDLGEDTQYFGPGTRLTVL.

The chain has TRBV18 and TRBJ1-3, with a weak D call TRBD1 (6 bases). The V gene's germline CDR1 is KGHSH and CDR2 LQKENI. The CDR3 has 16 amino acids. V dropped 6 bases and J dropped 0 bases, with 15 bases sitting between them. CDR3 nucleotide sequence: TGTGCCAGCTCTGGAGGACAGCCAGACTCTGGAAACACCATATATTTT. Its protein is CASSGGQPDSGNTIYF.

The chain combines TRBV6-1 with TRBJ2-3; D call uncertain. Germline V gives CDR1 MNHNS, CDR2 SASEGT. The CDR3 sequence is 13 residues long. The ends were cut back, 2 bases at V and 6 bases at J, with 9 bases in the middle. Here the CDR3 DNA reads TGTGCCAGCAGTGAAATTGGAGAGGATACGCAGTATTTT. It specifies CASSEIGEDTQYF.